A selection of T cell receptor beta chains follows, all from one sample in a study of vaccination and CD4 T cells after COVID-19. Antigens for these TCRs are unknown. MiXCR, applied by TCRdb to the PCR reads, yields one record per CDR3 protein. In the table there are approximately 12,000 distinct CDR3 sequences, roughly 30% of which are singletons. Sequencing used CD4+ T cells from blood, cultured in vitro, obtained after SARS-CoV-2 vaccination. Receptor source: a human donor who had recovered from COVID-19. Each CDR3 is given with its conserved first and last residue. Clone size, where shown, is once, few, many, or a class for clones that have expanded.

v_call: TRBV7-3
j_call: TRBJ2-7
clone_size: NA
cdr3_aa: CASSLRGKQSYEQYF

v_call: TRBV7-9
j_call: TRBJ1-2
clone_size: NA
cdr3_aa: CASRSKASGNDYGYTF

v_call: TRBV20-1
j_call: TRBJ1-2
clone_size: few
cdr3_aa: CSARRRGGWGGYTF

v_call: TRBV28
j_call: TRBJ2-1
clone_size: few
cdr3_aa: CASSLGGPWNEQFF

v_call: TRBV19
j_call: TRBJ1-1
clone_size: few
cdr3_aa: CASRTGPLNTEAFF

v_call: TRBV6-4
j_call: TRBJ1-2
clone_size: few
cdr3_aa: CASTRDRGDYGYTF

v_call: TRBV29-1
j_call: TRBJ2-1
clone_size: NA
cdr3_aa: CSVVGKSYNEQFF

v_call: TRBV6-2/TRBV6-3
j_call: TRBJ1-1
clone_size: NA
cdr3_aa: CASSYGGGVRAEAFF

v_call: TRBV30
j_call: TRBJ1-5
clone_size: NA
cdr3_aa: CAWSNGGRGQPQHF

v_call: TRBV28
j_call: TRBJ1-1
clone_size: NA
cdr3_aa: CASSFTDRNTEAFF

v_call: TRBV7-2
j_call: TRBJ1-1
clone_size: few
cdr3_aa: CASSPFGTEAFF